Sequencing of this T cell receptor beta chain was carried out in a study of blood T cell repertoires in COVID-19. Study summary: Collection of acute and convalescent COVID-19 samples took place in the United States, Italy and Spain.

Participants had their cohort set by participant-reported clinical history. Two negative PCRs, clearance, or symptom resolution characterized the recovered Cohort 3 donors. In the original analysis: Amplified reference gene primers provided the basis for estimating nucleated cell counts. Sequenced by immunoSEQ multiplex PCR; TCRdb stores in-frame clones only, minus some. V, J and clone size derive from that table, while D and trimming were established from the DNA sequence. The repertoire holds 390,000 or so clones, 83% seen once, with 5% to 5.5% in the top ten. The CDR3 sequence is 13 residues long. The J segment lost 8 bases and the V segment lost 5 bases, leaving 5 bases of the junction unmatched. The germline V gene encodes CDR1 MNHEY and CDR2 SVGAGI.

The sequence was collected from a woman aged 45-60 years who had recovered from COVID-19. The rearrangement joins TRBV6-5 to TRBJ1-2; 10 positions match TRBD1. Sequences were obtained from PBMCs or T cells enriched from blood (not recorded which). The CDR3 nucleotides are TGTGCCAGCAGTCGACAGGGGGCAGCGGGCTACACCTTC. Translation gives CASSRQGAAGYTF.